A selection of T cell receptor beta chains follows, all from one sample in a study of T-cell reconstitution after alpha-beta-depleted transplantation in children. Via MiXCR, TCRdb re-called the PCR reads, giving one row per CDR3 protein. The sample carries 490,000 or so distinct CDR3 sequences, 10% recorded once. The sequences come from PBMCs, collected before TCRalphabeta/CD19-depleted stem cell transplant. Every receptor here comes from a child aged 2 to 10 with inherited bone marrow failure, due to receive a stem cell transplant. The CDR3 runs from the conserved cysteine through the conserved F or W. The D gene is left open where the match is weak. The size entry gives how often the clone was seen (once, few, many) or a class if it is expanded.

many TRBJ2-1 TRBD2 TRBV5-1 TGCGCCAGCAGCAAACTAGCGGGAGCGGACAATGAGCAGTTCTTC CASSKLAGADNEQFF
many TRBJ2-1 NA TRBV6-2/TRBV6-3 TGTGCCAGCAGTTACCACCTTGCGGGAAATGAGCAGTTCTTC CASSYHLAGNEQFF
few TRBJ2-7 TRBD1 TRBV6-1 TGTGCCGCGGGTAGGCAGGGGGCAGATGCGCAGTACTTC CAAGRQGADAQYF
many TRBJ2-2 NA TRBV29-1 TGCAGCGTTACCGGGAGAACGACCGGGGAGCTGTTTTTT CSVTGRTTGELFF
many TRBJ2-1 TRBD2 TRBV5-5 TGTGCCAGCAGCTTGTTTCTCGAACTAGCGCGACTTTACAATGAGCAGTTCTTC CASSLFLELARLYNEQFF
few TRBJ2-3 TRBD1 TRBV2 TGTGCCAGCAGAAGACAGGGGGGGGCAGATACGCAGTATTTT CASRRQGGADTQYF
many TRBJ2-7 NA TRBV9 TGTGCCAGCAGCACCGGACGACGCGAGGGCTACGAGCAGTACTTC CASSTGRREGYEQYF
many TRBJ1-1 NA TRBV4-3 TGCGCCAGCAGCCAAGGTTATGGGGGCGGTGGAACTGAAGCTTTCTTT CASSQGYGGGGTEAFF
many TRBJ1-5 TRBD1 TRBV7-9 TGTGCCAGCAGCTTAGGGGGAGGGGGCGCGGGTCAGCCCCAGCATTTT CASSLGGGGAGQPQHF
many TRBJ2-1 NA TRBV28 TGTGCCAGCAGTTTTTTGAGTAAACTCTACAATGAGCAGTTCTTC CASSFLSKLYNEQFF
many TRBJ2-7 NA TRBV3-1 TGTGCCAGCAGCCCGACTTCTAGCTCATATTACTACGAGCAGTACTTC CASSPTSSSYYYEQYF
many TRBJ2-1 NA TRBV5-6 TGTGCCAGCAGCTTGGGGTCCGGGGGTGAGCAGTTCTTC CASSLGSGGEQFF
many TRBJ2-3 NA TRBV7-9 TGTGCCAGCAGGAGAAGCGGCGGGAGCAGGGGTACGCAGTATTTT CASRRSGGSRGTQYF
many TRBJ2-7 NA TRBV18 TGTGCCAGCTCACCTAATCGGGACGGCGGATTAAGGGAGCAGTACTTC CASSPNRDGGLREQYF
few TRBJ1-1 NA TRBV7-9 TGTGCCAGCAGCTTAGACCCATGGGAGACTGAAGCTTTCTTT CASSLDPWETEAFF
many TRBJ2-7 TRBD1 TRBV5-6 TGTGCCAGCAGTCGACAGGGTGAGCGAAACTACGAGCAGTACTTC CASSRQGERNYEQYF
many TRBJ2-1 NA TRBV27 TGTGCCAGCAGTACGCTACAGGGAACTGAGCAGTTCTTC CASSTLQGTEQFF
many TRBJ2-5 TRBD1 TRBV27 TGTGCCAGCAGTTTAACGTTCGGGACAGGGGCTCGGGAGACCCAGTACTTC CASSLTFGTGARETQYF
few TRBJ2-1 TRBD1 TRBV3-1 TGTGCCAGCAGCCAATACGTAACGGACAGGGACAATGAGCAGTTCTTC CASSQYVTDRDNEQFF
many TRBJ1-2 NA TRBV5-1 TGCGCCAGCAGCTTATTGGGGGCTAGCTATGGCTACACCTTC CASSLLGASYGYTF
many TRBJ2-1 NA TRBV28 TGTGCCAGCAGTTTATTGGGACCCCTCGTCGATGAGCAGTTCTTC CASSLLGPLVDEQFF
many TRBJ2-7 NA TRBV9 TGTGCCAGCAGCATAGGGACCTCGACCTACGAGCAGTACTTC CASSIGTSTYEQYF
few TRBJ2-3 TRBD2 TRBV30 TGTGCCTGGAGTGCTCTAGCGGGGTCCACAGATACGCAGTATTTT CAWSALAGSTDTQYF
many TRBJ1-1 NA TRBV5-1 TGCGCCAGCAGCCCATATCCGGACAGCTACACTGAAGCTTTCTTT CASSPYPDSYTEAFF
many TRBJ2-1 NA TRBV6-1 TGTGCCAGCAGCCGGGGAGCCTACAATGAGCAGTTCTTC CASSRGAYNEQFF
many TRBJ2-1 NA TRBV5-1 TGCGCCAGCAGCTTCCGAGCCTCCTACAATGAGCAGTTCTTC CASSFRASYNEQFF